One and the same sample provided the 3 T cell receptor beta chains below, sequenced in a study of shared clonotypes between healthy human individuals. Sequenced by immunoSEQ multiplex PCR; TCRdb stores in-frame clones only, minus some. The repertoire holds 600,000 to 750,000 clones, roughly 70% seen once, with under 2% in the top ten. What was sequenced was memory CD4+ T cells sorted from blood. As for subset: CD45RA-negative fraction. Every receptor here comes from a woman aged 25 to 45 in good health.

On this clone itself: With a far larger clone one base away, a read error is the likely cause. The J gene is TRBJ1-2, the V gene TRBV7-6; D perhaps matches TRBD1 (6 bases). Trimming removed 1 base from V and 3 bases from J, with 6 bases in between. CDR3 length: 13 residues. CDR1 and CDR2 (germline): SGHVS, FNYEAQ. The CDR3 sequence: CASSLGTDYGYTF. Here the CDR3 DNA reads TGTGCCAGCAGCTTAGGGACAGACTATGGCTACACCTTC.

This clone was detected ten times or more. The sample holds other DNA sequences that translate to the same CDR3. The CDR3 protein is CASSRYGGYEQYF. CDR3 DNA: TGCGCCAGCAGTCGTTACGGAGGGTACGAGCAGTACTTC. The chain links TRBV10-1 to TRBJ2-7, with D maybe TRBD2 (6 bases). Germline assignment: CDR1 WNHNN and CDR2 SYGVQD (reference sequence). V dropped 5 bases and J dropped 4 bases, with 12 bases sitting between them. The CDR3 has 13 residues.

The V call is TRBV19, the J call TRBJ2-1; D is possibly TRBD2 (6 bases). Trimming removed 7 bases at V and 8 bases at J, with 21 bases between. The length of the CDR3 is 15 residues. Germline V gene sequence: CDR1 LNHDA, CDR2 SQIVND (reference sequence). CDR3 coding DNA: TGTGCCAGTAAAAGGGGACTCAGTTTGGGCGATGAGCAGTTCTTC. As protein: CASKRGLSLGDEQFF.